A selection of T cell receptor beta chains follows, all from one sample in a study of shared clonotypes between healthy human individuals. Repertoires were generated with immunoSEQ multiplex PCR, while TCRdb's copy carries only in-frame clones and drops some. The table records about 680,000 clones, about 78% of them present only once. Sequenced: memory CD4+ T cells sorted from blood. Receptors were obtained from a woman aged 25 to 39 in good health. Both conserved end residues are part of each CDR3. Fields, in order: clone size, D gene, V gene, CDR3 protein. A D gene is named only where the DNA matches it firmly. Size tells how often a clone was seen (once, few, many) or the class of an expanded clone, and some rows leave it out.

>-|-|TRBV18
CASSFANTYEQYF
>few|-|TRBV20-1
CSARDDREQYF
>once|-|TRBV30
CAWNKKSGTNQPQHF
>-|TRBD1|TRBV28
CASRTSDRVNTEAFF
>-|-|TRBV5-4
CASSPSGTTQVSGANVLTF
>-|-|TRBV28
CASSFFMSHTYEQYF
>once|TRBD1|TRBV5-1
CASSLMTGRNTIYF
>-|TRBD2|TRBV2
CASSLGTSAYNEQFF
>-|-|TRBV19
CASRKPSEAFF
>-|TRBD1|TRBV28
CASDQRGRTTEQYF
>-|-|TRBV14
CASRAISGMNTEAFF
>once|-|TRBV9
CASSPDVWAEAFF
>-|TRBD2|TRBV29-1
CSGSLAGGPDTQYF
>-|TRBD2|TRBV6-5
CASSSLAGEAGELFF
>once|TRBD1|TRBV11-2
CASRVRQGRDTDTQYF
>-|-|TRBV7-9
CASSLGGAWGTEAFF
>-|TRBD2|TRBV5-4
CASRLAATDTQYF
>many|-|TRBV4-2
CASSQEFRYEQYF
>once|-|TRBV19
CASSIARSGMSYNEQFF
>-|TRBD2|TRBV2
CASSVGASGSQSTQYF
>-|-|TRBV29-1
CSVEQAASGNTIYF
>-|-|TRBV2
CASSERRDVPGELFF
>-|TRBD1|TRBV28
CASRDRVGYTF
>-|-|TRBV5-1
CASSSSAENYEQYF
>-|-|TRBV5-1
CASRGSYEQYF
>-|-|TRBV5-1
CASRRPDGAGELFF
>few|-|TRBV11-3
CASSPTGLGNYEQYF
>-|TRBD1|TRBV6-6
CASKLGTGFYEQYF
>-|-|TRBV11-2
CASSSNKGPSGDGYTF